These T cell receptor beta chains were read from a single sample in a study of beta chain features in type 1 diabetes. Generated by immunoSEQ multiplex PCR, the TCRdb table keeps only in-frame clones and is missing some. This sample has approximately 250,000 clones; 9.6% occur once, and the top ten carry around 0.037%. The sequenced material came from naive CD4+ T cells from blood. The receptors originated from a woman aged 18-29 years in good health. The conserved cysteine and the conserved F or W are not part of the CDR3 here.

>TRBJ2-7|TRBV30
AWSLHGSYEQY
>TRBJ2-1|TRBV7-9
ASSAGTSGRAWYNEQF
>TRBJ2-3|TRBV5-1
ASSPLAGDDTQY
>TRBJ2-7|TRBV5-1
ASSLGQGSYEQY
>TRBJ1-1|TRBV6-6
ASIGQTAF
>TRBJ1-2|TRBV18
ASSPPLAPYGYT
>TRBJ1-2|TRBV11-2
ASSLGGAQRGYT
>TRBJ2-7|TRBV14
ASSQGSEQY
>TRBJ1-2|TRBV6-6
ASSYGTGNYGYT
>TRBJ2-3|TRBV19
ASSGPGTGAGDTQY
>TRBJ1-1|TRBV28
ASTVQGTTEAF
>TRBJ1-6|TRBV25-1
ASSDSRQGALSPLH
>TRBJ1-2|TRBV10-3
AISETGSGYT
>TRBJ2-1|TRBV6-5
ASRGTGLLEQF
>TRBJ1-1|TRBV7-9
ASSLGGEGTEAF
>TRBJ2-5|TRBV6-1
ASSSREGKETQY
>TRBJ2-1|TRBV9
ASSVQGGNEQF
>TRBJ2-5|TRBV5-1
ASSSGLQETQY
>TRBJ1-2|TRBV6-5
ASSNSRGLGYT
>TRBJ2-7|TRBV5-1
ASSEDSSYYEQY
>TRBJ2-3|TRBV6-1
ASTAQAVMSWSQY
>TRBJ2-7|TRBV6-6
ASRVTGYEQY
>TRBJ2-3|TRBV6-4
ASSKTSGVPDTQY
>TRBJ2-1|TRBV5-1
ASSLRTSANEQF
>TRBJ2-5|TRBV19
ASSPRGTVLQETQY
>TRBJ1-4|TRBV2
ASSEATGGKLF
>TRBJ2-3|TRBV9
ASSVGVRTDTQY
>TRBJ1-1|TRBV6-5
ASTRQAQGTEAF
>TRBJ1-1|TRBV2
ASMWSVNTEAF
>TRBJ1-1|TRBV7-8
ASSGSGTEAF
>TRBJ2-7|TRBV27
ASRQGVSYEQY
>TRBJ2-5|TRBV6-5
ASSPYRGETQY
>TRBJ2-1|TRBV29-1
SVESGGKGHEQF
>TRBJ1-1|TRBV18
ASSPILQGAGDTEAF
>TRBJ1-1|TRBV30
AWDPGTPKGNTEAF
>TRBJ2-7|TRBV7-8
ASSLRGGPSYEQY
>TRBJ1-2|TRBV6-5
ASSSGQGSGYT
>TRBJ2-3|TRBV5-1
ASSLGSAGDHTDTQY
>TRBJ1-4|TRBV29-1
SVSAGNEKLF
>TRBJ1-3|TRBV27
ASTGVSSGNTIY
>TRBJ2-3|TRBV4-1
ASSQGGPGTDTQY
>TRBJ2-3|TRBV5-4
ASRSSAAPDTQY
>TRBJ1-3|TRBV6-1
ASSKQGTGNTIY
>TRBJ2-7|TRBV1
TSSQDRSAKYYEQY
>TRBJ1-2|TRBV15
ATSRSGQYGYT
>TRBJ2-3|TRBV6-5
ASSYFGTGLTDTQY
>TRBJ1-1|TRBV30
AWSVGWDRGRKTEAF
>TRBJ2-1|TRBV6-5
ASSSSRGETYNEQF
>TRBJ2-7|TRBV9
ASSDPGRPYEQY
>TRBJ2-1|TRBV5-1
ASSPGVQGSGNEQF
>TRBJ1-4|TRBV5-4
ASSPQGENEKLF